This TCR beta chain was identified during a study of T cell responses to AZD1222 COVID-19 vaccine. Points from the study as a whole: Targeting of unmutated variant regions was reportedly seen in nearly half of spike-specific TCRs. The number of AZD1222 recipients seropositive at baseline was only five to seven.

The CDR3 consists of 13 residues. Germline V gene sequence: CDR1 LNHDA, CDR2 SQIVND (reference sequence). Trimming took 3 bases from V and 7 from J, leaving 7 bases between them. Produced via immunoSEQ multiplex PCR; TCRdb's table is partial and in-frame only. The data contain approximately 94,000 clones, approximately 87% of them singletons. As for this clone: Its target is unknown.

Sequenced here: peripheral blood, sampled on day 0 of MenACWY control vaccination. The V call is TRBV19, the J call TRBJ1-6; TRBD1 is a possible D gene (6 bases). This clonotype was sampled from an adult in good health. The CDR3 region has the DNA TGTGCCAGTAGTATTACAGGGAATTCACCCCTCCACTTT. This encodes CASSITGNSPLHF.